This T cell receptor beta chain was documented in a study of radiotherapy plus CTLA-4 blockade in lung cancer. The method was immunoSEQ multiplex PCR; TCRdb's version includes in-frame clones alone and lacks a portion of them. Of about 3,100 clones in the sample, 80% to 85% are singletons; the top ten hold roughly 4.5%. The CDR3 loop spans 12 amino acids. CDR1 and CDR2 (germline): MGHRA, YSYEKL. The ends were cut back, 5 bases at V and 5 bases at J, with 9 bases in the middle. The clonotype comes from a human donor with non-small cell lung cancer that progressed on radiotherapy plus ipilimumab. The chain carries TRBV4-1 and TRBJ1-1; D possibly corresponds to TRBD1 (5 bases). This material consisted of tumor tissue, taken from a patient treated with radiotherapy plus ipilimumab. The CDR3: CASSAGWTEAFF. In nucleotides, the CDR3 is TGCGCCAGCAGCGCAGGGTGGACTGAAGCTTTCTTT.